This T cell receptor (beta chain) is from a study of Graves' ophthalmopathy and Graves' hyperthyroidism. Study-wide findings and caveats: The model predicted ophthalmopathy progression with roughly 70% sensitivity and around 72% specificity.

RNA transcripts served as template for amplifying TCR beta CDR3 sequences. Following a first-round RT-PCR that used HTBI primers, a second-round multiplex PCR was carried out. TCRdb re-called the multiplex PCR reads with MiXCR, one entry per CDR3 protein. Of under 350,000 distinct CDR3 sequences listed, around a sixth are singletons. Details on this clonotype: Antigen: not known.

CDR3 length: 14 amino acids. The V end was cut by 5 bases, the J end by 2 bases, with 13 bases between. Germline V gene lookup returns CDR1 MNHNS and CDR2 SASEGT. This rearrangement joins TRBV6-1 to TRBJ2-7; D not resolved. This sequence originates from an adult man with Graves' ophthalmopathy. Sequencing was performed on peripheral blood. CDR3 residues: CASSPGSLTYEQYF. The CDR3 DNA follows: TGTGCCAGCAGTCCCGGCAGCCTTACCTACGAGCAGTACTTC.